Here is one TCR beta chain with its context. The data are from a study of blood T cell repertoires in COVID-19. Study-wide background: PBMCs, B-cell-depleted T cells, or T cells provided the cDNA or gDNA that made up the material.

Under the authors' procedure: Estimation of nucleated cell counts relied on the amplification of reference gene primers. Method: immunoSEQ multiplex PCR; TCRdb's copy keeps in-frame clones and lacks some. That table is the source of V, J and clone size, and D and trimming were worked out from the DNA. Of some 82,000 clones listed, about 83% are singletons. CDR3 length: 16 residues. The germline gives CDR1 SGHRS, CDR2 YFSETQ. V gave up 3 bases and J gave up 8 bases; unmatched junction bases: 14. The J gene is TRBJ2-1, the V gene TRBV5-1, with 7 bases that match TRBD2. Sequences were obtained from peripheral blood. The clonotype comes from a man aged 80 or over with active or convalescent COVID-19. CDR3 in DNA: TGCGCCAGCAGCTCTCAACTAGCGTCCTTCGGGGATGAGCAGTTCTTC. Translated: CASSSQLASFGDEQFF.